Here is one T cell receptor (beta chain) with its context. This record belongs to a study of blood T cell repertoires in COVID-19. About the study: Samples of COVID-19 (acute and convalescent) were obtained from the United States, Italy and Spain.

The J segment lost 5 bases and the V segment lost 0 bases, leaving 4 bases of the junction unmatched. The CDR3 consists of 15 residues. Per germline, CDR1 SGHRS and CDR2 YFSETQ. The repertoire was sequenced with immunoSEQ multiplex PCR; TCRdb's copy has only in-frame clones and lacks some. The sample lists around 400,000 clones, 70% to 90% occurring once. This TCR was recovered from a man between 40 and 49 years old with acute or convalescent COVID-19. The chain links TRBV5-1 to TRBJ1-5; TRBD1 matches at 8 bases. Sequenced: peripheral blood. The CDR3 DNA reads as TGCGCCAGCAGCTTGGAAGGACAGGGCCATCAGCCCCAGCATTTT. This translates into CASSLEGQGHQPQHF.